This T cell receptor (beta chain) was identified during a study of shared T cell receptors in the human thymus. TCRdb's copy holds only in-frame clones and misses some; the assay was immunoSEQ multiplex PCR. Of hundreds of thousands of clones listed, about 95% are singletons. The CDR3 has 15 residues. Trimming left V 10 bases short and J 0 bases short, with 18 bases between. Germline-derived CDR1 and CDR2 are MDHEN and SYDVKM. The source material was thymocytes. This clonotype was sampled from a human donor. The chain combines TRBV28 with TRBJ1-1, with D possibly TRBD1 on 5 matching bases. In DNA, the CDR3 is TGTGCCATCTCCCGGAAGCCACAGGTGAACACTGAAGCTTTCTTT. Translation gives CAISRKPQVNTEAFF. Drawing the rest from reference TRBV28 and TRBJ1-1, the complete variable domain is DVKVTQSSRYLVKRTGEKVFLECVQDMDHENMFWYRQDPGLGLRLIYFSYDVKMKEKGDIPEGYSVSREKKERFSLILESASTNQTSMYLCAISRKPQVNTEAFFGQGTRLTVV.